This T cell receptor beta chain was identified during a study of blood T cell repertoires in COVID-19 (dated by TCRdb to the early 2020s). Describing the broader study: Collaborator samples came from the United States, Italy and Spain and covered acute and convalescent phases of COVID-19. The material from the prospective study consisted of cDNA or gDNA derived from T cells, B-cell-depleted T cells, or PBMCs. Deeply sampled blood TCRbeta repertoires from subjects exposed to, actively infected with, or recovered from COVID-19 were included in the dataset. The repertoires were released in a freely available public database meant as a resource for research on the immune response to SARS-CoV-2. The samples were drawn from two sources: the first 160 participants of the ongoing ImmuneRACE study, and about 1,300 subjects contributed by 6 global collaborators. Nearly every sample came with metadata listing a de-identified subject ID, COVID-19 status, age in years and sex. Where HLA class I and class II types were available, the types were taken from metadata supplied by the sample provider, not from assay-based typing. General conclusions and limits of the study: The quantity of clinical and demographic metadata differed by source and by participant and was supplied without curation.

This clone was counted ten times or more. This clone's antigen is unknown. Qualities for individual bases were not recorded, and no much larger clone is one base off. Collaborating institutions collected whole blood in K2EDTA tubes following their own protocols. For TCRbeta analysis, collaborators shipped samples as frozen whole blood, isolated PBMCs, or DNA extracted from either of those sample types. The cysteine opens and the phenylalanine closes a CDR3 of 12 amino acids. Only the CDR3 DNA is retained, 36 bases long and in frame from the first base. A distance of 7 bases separates the germline ends of V and J, which lose 2 bases and 7 bases respectively. Looking up the germline V gene yields CDR1 SNHLY and CDR2 FYNNEI. TCRbeta CDR3 regions were amplified from genomic DNA by means of the immunoSEQ Assay, a bias-controlled multiplex PCR. The study's processing was this. Nucleated cell counts per sample were estimated from amplification of reference gene primers within the assay. To quantify the absolute abundance of each unique TCRbeta CDR3 rearrangement, sequence reads were collapsed and filtered. For each sample, productive Simpson clonality was calculated as the square root of Simpson's diversity index over productive rearrangements. Imported from immuneACCESS, the table was reduced by TCRdb to in-frame sequences with V and J called. These copies leave out some clones; in studies compared against another copy, an unresolved V gene accounts for under half, and the cause of the remainder is not known. D and trimming come from the DNA, and the V and J calls and clone size come from that table. This sample comprises about 270,000 clones, 81% of them detected only once. The ten most abundant clones make up roughly 2.9% of the sample.

This clonotype originated in a woman between 55 and 75 years old with active or convalescent COVID-19. The specimen was peripheral blood. The rearrangement combines TRBV2 with TRBJ2-3; the D gene lacks a confident call. The DNA sequence follows: TGTGCCAGCAGTGAAAATGGCAATACGCAGTATTTT. It translates as CASSENGNTQYF.